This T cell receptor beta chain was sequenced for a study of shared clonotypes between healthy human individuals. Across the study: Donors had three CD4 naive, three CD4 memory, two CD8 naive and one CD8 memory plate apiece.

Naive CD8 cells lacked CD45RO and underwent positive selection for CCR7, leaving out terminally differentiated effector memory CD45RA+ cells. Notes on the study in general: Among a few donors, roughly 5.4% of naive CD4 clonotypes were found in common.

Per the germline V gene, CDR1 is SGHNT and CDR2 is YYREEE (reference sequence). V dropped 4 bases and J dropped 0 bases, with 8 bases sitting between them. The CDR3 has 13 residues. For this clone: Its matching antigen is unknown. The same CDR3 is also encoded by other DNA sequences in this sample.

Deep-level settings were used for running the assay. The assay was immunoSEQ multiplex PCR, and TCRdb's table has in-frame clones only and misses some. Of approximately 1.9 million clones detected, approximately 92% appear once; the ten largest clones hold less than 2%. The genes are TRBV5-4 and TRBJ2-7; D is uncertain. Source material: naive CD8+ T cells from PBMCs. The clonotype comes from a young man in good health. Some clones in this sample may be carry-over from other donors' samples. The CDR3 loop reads CASSRTRSYEQYF. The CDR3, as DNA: TGTGCCAGCAGCCGGACCCGCTCCTACGAGCAGTACTTC.